These 11 T cell receptor beta chains share one sample of origin, sequenced in a study of cytomegalovirus exposure and HLA in healthy donors. This PCR relied on a set of 60 Vbeta primers and 13 Jbeta primers. Measured with immunoSEQ multiplex PCR; TCRdb has only the in-frame clones, and not every one. The sample lists 94,000 or so clones, approximately 70% occurring once. Sequenced sample: PBMCs. The receptors here all came from a man aged 55 to 70 in good health and CMV-seronegative.

V and J are TRBV11-2 and TRBJ2-3; D uncertain. CDR1 SGHAT and CDR2 FQNNGV come from the germline V gene. The CDR3 contains 13 residues. Trimming pared 5 bases from V and 6 bases from J, leaving 12 bases between. CDR3 nucleotides: TGTGCCAGCAGCACGCCGATAGTGGATACGCAGTATTTT. Amino acids: CASSTPIVDTQYF.

This clone occurred once. This chain links TRBV5-1 with TRBJ2-3; TRBD1 matches 7 bases. V trimming: 0 bases; J trimming: 5 bases; junction bases outside the gene matches: 6. CDR1 is SGHRS and CDR2 is YFSETQ in the germline V gene. This CDR3 is 15 amino acids long. CDR3: CASSLAGGEVDTQYF. CDR3 coding DNA: TGCGCCAGCAGCTTGGCAGGGGGAGAGGTAGATACGCAGTATTTT.

The genes are TRBV9 and TRBJ1-4, with 7 bases fitting TRBD1. CDR1 and CDR2 from the germline V gene are SGDLS and YYNGEE. J was trimmed by 1 base and V by 4 bases; bases with no gene match: 4. The CDR3 length is 15 residues. The CDR3 sequence is CASSPRTGTNEKLFF. The CDR3 DNA is TGTGCCAGCAGCCCCCGGACAGGAACTAATGAAAAACTGTTTTTT.

V is TRBV6-4 and J is TRBJ2-6, with D possibly TRBD2 on 6 matching bases. The CDR3 contains 15 residues. CDR1 is MRHNA, CDR2 SNTAGT, per germline. V lost 0 bases to trimming and J lost 3 bases, with 6 bases between them. CDR3 residues: CASSDSTSGANVLTF. Written as DNA, the CDR3 is TGTGCCAGCAGTGACTCGACTAGTGGGGCCAACGTCCTGACTTTC.

The chain couples TRBV28 to TRBJ2-1, with 8 bases identical to TRBD2. V lost 7 bases to trimming and J lost 6 bases; unmatched junction nucleotides: 5. Germline V gene lookup returns CDR1 MDHEN and CDR2 SYDVKM. This CDR3 has 13 amino acids. This chain's CDR3 is CASTPGGGNEQFF. The CDR3 DNA reads as TGTGCCAGCACCCCGGGGGGGGGCAATGAGCAGTTCTTC.

This clone was counted a single time. The J gene is TRBJ2-1, the V gene TRBV6-5; 12 bases match TRBD2. Germline V CDR1 and CDR2: MNHEY, SVGAGI. CDR3 length: 15 residues. V gave up 2 bases and J gave up 7 bases; unmatched junction bases: 3. This chain's CDR3 is CASSYPGLAGNEQFF. In DNA, the CDR3 is TGTGCCAGCAGTTACCCCGGACTAGCGGGGAATGAGCAGTTCTTC.

This clone was seen more than once but under ten times. The chain carries TRBV7-2 and TRBJ1-4, with a tentative D call TRBD1 (5 bases). CDR1 is SGHTA and CDR2 is FQGNSA in the germline V gene. This CDR3 has 14 amino acids. The ends were cut back, 2 bases at V and 7 bases at J, with 11 bases in the middle. CDR3 region: CASSLNGRGEKLFF. For the CDR3, the DNA is TGTGCCAGCAGCTTAAACGGGAGGGGTGAAAAACTGTTTTTT.

Note on this clone: The same CDR3 also results from other DNA sequences found in this sample. The chain couples TRBV7-6 to TRBJ2-1, with a weak D call TRBD2 (5 bases). Trimming cost V 3 bases and J 0 bases, with 12 bases left between them. The CDR3 sequence is 16 residues long. Germline assignment: CDR1 SGHVS and CDR2 FNYEAQ. CDR3 residues: CASSFLSGSSYNEQFF. CDR3 coding DNA: TGTGCCAGCAGCTTCCTCTCTGGGAGCTCCTACAATGAGCAGTTCTTC.

The chain links TRBV29-1 to TRBJ2-7, with D tentatively TRBD2 (5 bases). Deletions cut 7 bases from V and 7 bases from J, with 20 bases between. The CDR3 has 13 residues. The germline V gene has CDR1 SQVTM and CDR2 ANQGSEA. CDR3 protein: CSALASSSREQYF. The CDR3 coding sequence is TGCAGCGCTCTCGCTAGCTCCTCCAGAGAGCAGTACTTC.

The chain combines TRBV7-2 with TRBJ2-7; TRBD2 is a possible D gene (5 bases). The CDR3 is 13 amino acids. The ends were cut back, 4 bases at V and 6 bases at J, with 13 bases in the middle. CDR1 and CDR2 (germline): SGHTA, FQGNSA. The chain's CDR3 is CASSSDRTLEQYF. As DNA, the CDR3 is TGTGCCAGCAGCTCGGACCGGACTCTCGAGCAGTACTTC.

The chain has TRBV28 and TRBJ1-2; TRBD1 agrees at 8 bases. The CDR3 is 13 residues long. The germline CDR1 and CDR2 sequences are MDHEN and SYDVKM. V dropped 2 bases and J dropped 6; count of bases not matched to a gene: 2. The CDR3 nucleotides are TGTGCCAGCAGTTTACAGGGGGCTGATGGCTACACCTTC. It translates to CASSLQGADGYTF.